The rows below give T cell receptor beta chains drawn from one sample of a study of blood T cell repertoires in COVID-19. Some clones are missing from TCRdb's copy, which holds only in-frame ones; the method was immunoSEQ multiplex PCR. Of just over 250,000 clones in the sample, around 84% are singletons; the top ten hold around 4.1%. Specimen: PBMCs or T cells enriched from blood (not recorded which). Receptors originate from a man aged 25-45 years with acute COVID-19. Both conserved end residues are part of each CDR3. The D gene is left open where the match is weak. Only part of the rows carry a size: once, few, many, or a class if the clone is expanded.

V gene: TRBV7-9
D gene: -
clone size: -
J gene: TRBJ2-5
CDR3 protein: CASSPGTGGETQYF
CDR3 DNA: TGTGCCAGCAGCCCTGGTACTGGAGGAGAGACCCAGTACTTC

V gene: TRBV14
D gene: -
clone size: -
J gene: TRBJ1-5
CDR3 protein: CASSQEVGSPQHF
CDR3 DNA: TGTGCCAGCAGCCAAGAAGTCGGTTCTCCCCAGCATTTT

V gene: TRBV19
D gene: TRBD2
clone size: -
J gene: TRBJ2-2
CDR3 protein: CASSMTSGGANTGELFF
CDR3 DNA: TGTGCCAGTAGTATGACTAGCGGGGGGGCGAACACCGGGGAGCTGTTTTTT

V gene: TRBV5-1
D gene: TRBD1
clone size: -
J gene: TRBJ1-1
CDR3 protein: CASSTGTANTEAFF
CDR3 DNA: TGCGCCAGCAGCACAGGGACAGCCAACACTGAAGCTTTCTTT

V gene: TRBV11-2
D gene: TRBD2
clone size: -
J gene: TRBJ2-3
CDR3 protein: CASSLIAGGNTDTQYF
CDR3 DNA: TGTGCCAGCAGCTTAATAGCGGGGGGAAACACAGATACGCAGTATTTT

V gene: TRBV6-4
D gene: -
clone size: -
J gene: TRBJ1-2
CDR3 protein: CASSEAGTGRGYTF
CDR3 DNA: TGTGCCAGCAGTGAAGCAGGGACTGGCCGCGGCTACACCTTC

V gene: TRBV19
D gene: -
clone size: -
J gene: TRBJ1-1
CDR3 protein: CASGPGVVYTEAFF
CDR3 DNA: TGTGCCAGCGGGCCAGGGGTGGTTTACACTGAAGCTTTCTTT

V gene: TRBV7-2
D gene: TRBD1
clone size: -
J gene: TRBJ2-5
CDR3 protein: CASSKRDRYQETQYF
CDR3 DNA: TGTGCCAGCAGCAAAAGGGACAGATACCAAGAGACCCAGTACTTC

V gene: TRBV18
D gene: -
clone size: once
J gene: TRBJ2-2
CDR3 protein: CASSRNLRETNTGELFF
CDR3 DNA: TGTGCCAGCTCCCGAAACCTCAGGGAAACGAACACCGGGGAGCTGTTTTTT

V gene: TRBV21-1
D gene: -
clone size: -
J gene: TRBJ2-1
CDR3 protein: CASIEGEGEQFF
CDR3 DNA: TGTGCCAGCATCGAAGGGGAAGGCGAGCAGTTCTTC

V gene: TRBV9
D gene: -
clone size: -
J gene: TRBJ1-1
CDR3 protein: CASSRLRGVNTEAFF
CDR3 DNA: TGTGCCAGCAGCCGACTCCGGGGGGTGAACACTGAAGCTTTCTTT

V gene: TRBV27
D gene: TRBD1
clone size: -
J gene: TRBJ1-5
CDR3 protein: CASSFRQGAQPQHF
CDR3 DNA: TGTGCCAGCAGTTTTAGACAGGGGGCCCAGCCCCAGCATTTT

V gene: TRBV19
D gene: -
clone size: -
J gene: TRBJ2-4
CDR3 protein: CASSTEGGGLAKNIQYF
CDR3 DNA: TGTGCCAGTAGTACCGAAGGGGGGGGCCTAGCCAAAAACATTCAGTACTTC

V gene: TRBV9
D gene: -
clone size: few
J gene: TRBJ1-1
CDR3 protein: CASSSQGQGNTEAFF
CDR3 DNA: TGTGCCAGCAGCTCACAAGGGCAGGGGAACACTGAAGCTTTCTTT

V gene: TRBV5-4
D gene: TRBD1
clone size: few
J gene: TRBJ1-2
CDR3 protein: CASSNSRDRSPYGYTF
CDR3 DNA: TGTGCCAGCAGCAACTCCCGGGACAGGTCCCCCTATGGCTACACCTTC

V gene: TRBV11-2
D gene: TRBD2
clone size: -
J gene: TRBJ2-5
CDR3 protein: CASSRTPSGTLGTQYF
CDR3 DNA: TGTGCCAGCAGTAGGACCCCTAGCGGGACGTTAGGGACCCAGTACTTC

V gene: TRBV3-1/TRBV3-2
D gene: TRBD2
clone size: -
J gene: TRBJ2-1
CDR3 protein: CASSQDLASGANEQFF
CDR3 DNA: TGTGCCAGCAGCCAAGACCTGGCTAGCGGGGCGAATGAGCAGTTCTTC

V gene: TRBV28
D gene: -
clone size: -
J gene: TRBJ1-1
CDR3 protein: CASSLLDDRAFF
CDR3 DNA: TGTGCCAGCAGTTTATTAGATGACAGAGCTTTCTTT

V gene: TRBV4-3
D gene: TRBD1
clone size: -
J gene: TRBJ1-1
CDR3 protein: CASSQAGGKNTEAFF
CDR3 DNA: TGCGCCAGCAGCCAAGCAGGGGGAAAAAACACTGAAGCTTTCTTT

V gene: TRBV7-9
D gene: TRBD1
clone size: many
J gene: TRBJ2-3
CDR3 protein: CASSSTHARTGFTDTQYF
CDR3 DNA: TGTGCCAGCAGCTCAACCCACGCTAGGACAGGGTTTACAGATACGCAGTATTTT

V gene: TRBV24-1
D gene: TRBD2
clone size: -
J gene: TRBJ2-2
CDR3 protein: CATSDLTSGDTGELFF
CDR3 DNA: TGTGCCACCAGTGATTTGACTAGCGGCGACACCGGGGAGCTGTTTTTT

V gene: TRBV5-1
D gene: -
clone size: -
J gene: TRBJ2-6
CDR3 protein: CASSFIFRDSGANVLTF
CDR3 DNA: TGTGCCAGCAGCTTCATCTTTCGGGACTCTGGGGCCAACGTCCTGACTTTC

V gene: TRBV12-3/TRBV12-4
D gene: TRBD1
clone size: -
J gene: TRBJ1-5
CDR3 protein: CASSRTGKGSQHF
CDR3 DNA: TGTGCCAGCAGCCGGACAGGGAAGGGTTCCCAGCATTTT

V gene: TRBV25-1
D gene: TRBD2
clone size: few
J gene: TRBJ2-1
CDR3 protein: CASSTLAGSSYNEQFF
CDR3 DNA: TGTGCCAGCAGTACCCTAGCGGGGTCTTCCTACAATGAGCAGTTCTTC

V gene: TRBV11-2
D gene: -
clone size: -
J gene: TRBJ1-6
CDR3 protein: CASSQTLEYPLHF
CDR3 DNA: TGTGCCAGCAGCCAGACCTTGGAGTATCCCCTCCACTTT

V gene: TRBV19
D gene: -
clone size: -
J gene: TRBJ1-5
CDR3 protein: CASRGGGYSNQPQHF
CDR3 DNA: TGTGCCAGTAGGGGTGGCGGGTATAGCAATCAGCCCCAGCATTTT

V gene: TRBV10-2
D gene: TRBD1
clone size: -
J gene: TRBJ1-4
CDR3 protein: CASSDEATGNEKLFF
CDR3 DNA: TGCGCCAGCAGTGATGAGGCGACAGGGAATGAAAAACTGTTTTTT

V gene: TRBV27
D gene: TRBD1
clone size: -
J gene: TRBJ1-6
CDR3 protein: CASSFIQSVGQGAHPLHF
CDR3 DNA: TGTGCCAGCAGTTTCATCCAAAGTGTTGGACAGGGGGCGCATCCCCTCCACTTT

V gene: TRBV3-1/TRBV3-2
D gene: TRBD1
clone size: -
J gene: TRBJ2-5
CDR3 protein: CTSSQDRGGETQYF
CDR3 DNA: TGTACCAGCAGTCAGGACAGGGGTGGGGAGACCCAGTACTTC

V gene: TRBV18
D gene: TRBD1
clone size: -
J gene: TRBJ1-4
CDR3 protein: CASSPPRGTAGGNEKLFF
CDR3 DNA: TGTGCCAGCTCACCACCGAGGGGGACAGCGGGCGGTAATGAAAAACTGTTTTTT

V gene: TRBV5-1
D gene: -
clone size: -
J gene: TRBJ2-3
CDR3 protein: CASSPGRGASTDTQYF
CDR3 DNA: TGCGCCAGCAGCCCTGGCCGTGGGGCGAGCACAGATACGCAGTATTTT

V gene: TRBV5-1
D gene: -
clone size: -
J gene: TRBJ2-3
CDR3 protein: CASRFDRSPDTQYF
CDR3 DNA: TGCGCCAGCAGGTTTGACAGGTCCCCAGATACGCAGTATTTT

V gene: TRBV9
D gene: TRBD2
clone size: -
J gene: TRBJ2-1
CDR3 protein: CASSTRYGGGGASYEQFF
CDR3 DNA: TGTGCCAGCAGCACGCGATACGGAGGCGGGGGGGCCTCGTATGAGCAGTTCTTC

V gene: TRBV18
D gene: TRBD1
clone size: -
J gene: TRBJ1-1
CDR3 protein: CASSHDRGKTEAFF
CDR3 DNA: TGTGCCAGCTCACACGACAGGGGAAAAACTGAAGCTTTCTTT

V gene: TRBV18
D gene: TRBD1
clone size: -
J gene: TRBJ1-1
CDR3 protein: CASSPQTGTGGGSTEAFF
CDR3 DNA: TGTGCCAGCTCACCACAGACCGGGACAGGGGGCGGTAGCACTGAAGCTTTCTTT

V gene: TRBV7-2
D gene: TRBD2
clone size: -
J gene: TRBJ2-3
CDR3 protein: CASSTQGGGADTQYF
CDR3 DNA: TGTGCCAGCAGCACGCAGGGCGGGGGGGCAGATACGCAGTATTTT

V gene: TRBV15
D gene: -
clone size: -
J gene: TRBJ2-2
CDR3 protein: CATSRDPGAGELFF
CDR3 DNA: TGTGCCACCAGCAGAGATCCCGGAGCCGGGGAGCTGTTTTTT

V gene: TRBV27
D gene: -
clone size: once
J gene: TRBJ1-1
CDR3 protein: CASSLSLRVGGTEAFF
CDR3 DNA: TGTGCCAGCAGTTTAAGTTTGAGGGTGGGAGGCACTGAAGCTTTCTTT

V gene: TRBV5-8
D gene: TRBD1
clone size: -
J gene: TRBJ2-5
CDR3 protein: CASSLPDRLETQYF
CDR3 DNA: TGTGCCAGCAGCCTCCCGGACAGGTTAGAGACCCAGTACTTC

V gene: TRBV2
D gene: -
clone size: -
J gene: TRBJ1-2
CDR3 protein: CARRNTGTYGYTF
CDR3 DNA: TGTGCCAGACGAAATACAGGGACGTATGGCTACACCTTC

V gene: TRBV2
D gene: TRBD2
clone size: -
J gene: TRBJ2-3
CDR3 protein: CASSVGGRTDTQYF
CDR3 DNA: TGTGCCAGCAGTGTGGGGGGGAGGACAGATACGCAGTATTTT

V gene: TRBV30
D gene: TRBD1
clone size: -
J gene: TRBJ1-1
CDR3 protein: CAWRGQSTEAFF
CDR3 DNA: TGTGCCTGGAGGGGACAGAGCACTGAAGCTTTCTTT